What follows are 27 T cell receptor beta chains derived from one specimen sequenced in a study of blood T cell repertoires in COVID-19. Using immunoSEQ multiplex PCR, the repertoire was profiled, and TCRdb retains in-frame clones only, with some absent. In the table there are under 110,000 clones, about 85% of which are singletons. Sequencing was done on a sample of peripheral blood. These receptors were collected from a woman aged 70 to 79 with active or convalescent COVID-19.

The V gene is TRBV7-9, the J gene TRBJ2-5; D perhaps matches TRBD1 (6 bases). Trimming removed 5 bases from V and 7 bases from J, with 8 bases in between. CDR1 SEHNR and CDR2 FQNEAQ come from the germline V gene (reference sequence). This CDR3 is built from 11 residues. The CDR3 loop reads CASSADRTQYF. CDR3 in DNA: TGTGCCAGCAGCGCGGACAGGACCCAGTACTTC.

The chain uses TRBV2 and TRBJ2-5; tentatively, D is TRBD2 (5 bases). This CDR3 contains 13 residues. V lost 4 bases and J 2 bases, leaving 8 bases between the germline ends. Looked up from germline, CDR1 is SNHLY and CDR2 is FYNNEI. CDR3 in DNA: TGTGCCAGCAGTGTCAGCGGACAAGAGACCCAGTACTTC. Encoded protein: CASSVSGQETQYF.

V is TRBV6-7 and J is TRBJ2-7; 11 nucleotides match TRBD1. TRBV6-7 is classed as an ORF, of uncertain function. J was trimmed by 7 bases and V by 1 base; bases with no gene match: 12. This CDR3 is 17 amino acids long. CDR3 DNA: TGTGCCAGCAGTTACTTTCTAGTCCCGGGACAGGGGGGGGAGCAGTACTTC. Translating gives CASSYFLVPGQGGEQYF.

The chain has TRBV28 and TRBJ1-6, with D perhaps matching TRBD1 (5 bases). With 3 bases removed from V and 7 bases from J, the gap between germline ends came to 13 bases. In germline, CDR1 is MDHEN, CDR2 SYDVKM. The length of the CDR3 is 15 residues. In DNA form, the CDR3 reads TGTGCCAGCAGTTTCGGAGGGAGGGACAATTCACCCCTCCACTTT. Translation: CASSFGGRDNSPLHF.

The V and J genes are TRBV27 and TRBJ1-4; weak D call: TRBD1 (5 bases). Germline CDR1 is MNHEY and CDR2 is SMNVEV (reference sequence). The CDR3 has 14 residues. Between the trimmed V and J ends, which lost 6 bases and 5 bases, there was a span of 13 bases. This CDR3 is CASSDFAGNEKLFF. CDR3 in DNA: TGTGCCAGCAGCGACTTCGCAGGGAATGAAAAACTGTTTTTT.

The V gene is TRBV28, the J gene TRBJ1-5; possible D gene TRBD1, 5 bases. CDR1 MDHEN and CDR2 SYDVKM come from the germline V gene. The CDR3 has 13 amino acids. The V end lost 3 bases, the J end lost 6 bases, and 9 bases lay between the germline ends. The CDR3 nucleotides are TGTGCCAGCAGTTTCCTTGGGGCTCAGCCCCAGCATTTT. Residues: CASSFLGAQPQHF.

This clone was seen once. The chain joins TRBV21-1 to TRBJ2-7; the D call TRBD2 from the table was never checked on the DNA. TRBV21-1 is shown as a pseudogene. The CDR3 runs 16 residues. CDR3 DNA: TGTGCCAGCAGCGCCCGACTAGCGGGGGAATGCTACGAGCAGTACTTC. Its translation is CASSARLAGECYEQYF.

There are many counts of this clone. The chain recombines TRBV11-2 with TRBJ1-2, with unresolved D. The V and J ends lost 2 bases and 0 bases respectively, with 10 bases between them. Germline values: CDR1 SGHAT, CDR2 FQNNGV. This CDR3 is 15 amino acids long. The CDR3 region has the DNA TGTGCCAGCAGCTTATTCGGCAGGACTAACTATGGCTACACCTTC. Residues: CASSLFGRTNYGYTF.

The chain joins TRBV4-2 to TRBJ2-1; TRBD1 agrees at 7 bases. CDR1 is LGHNA, CDR2 YNFKEQ, per germline. Germline trimming cut 5 bases from V and 6 bases from J; bases unmatched to any gene: 10. The CDR3 runs 15 residues. CDR3: CASSSLGGALNEQFF. The CDR3 nucleotides read TGTGCCAGCAGCAGCCTAGGGGGCGCGCTCAATGAGCAGTTCTTC.

The chain couples TRBV21-1 to TRBJ2-3; TRBD2, as called in the table, went unchecked against the DNA. TRBV21-1 is listed as a pseudogene. The CDR3 contains 16 residues. The DNA of the CDR3 is TGTGCCAGCAGCAAAGCGACTAGCGGAAGCACAGATACGCAGTATTTT. Amino acids: CASSKATSGSTDTQYF.

The gene calls are TRBV23-1 and TRBJ1-3, with TRBD1 matching 8 bases. TRBV23-1 is designated an ORF whose function remains uncertain. J gave up 1 base and V 3 bases, and 17 bases lay outside the gene matches. The CDR3 runs 20 residues. In nucleotides, the CDR3 is TGCGCCAGCAGTCATAGGTCCCTCAAACCAGGGGGCAAATCTGGAAACACCATATATTTT. The encoded protein is CASSHRSLKPGGKSGNTIYF.

This clone was seen a few times. The chain recombines TRBV7-8 with TRBJ1-1; TRBD1 might be the D (6 bases). V was cut by 2 bases and J by 3 bases, with 10 bases left in between. The CDR3 runs 14 residues. CDR1 is SGHVS, CDR2 FQNEAQ, per germline. CDR3 loop: CASSLQGPDTEAFF. The CDR3 DNA follows: TGTGCCAGCAGCTTACAGGGGCCGGACACTGAAGCTTTCTTT.

This clone has more than one count but fewer than ten. This rearrangement joins TRBV14 to TRBJ2-7; 10 nucleotides match TRBD2. Germline V gives CDR1 SGHDN, CDR2 FVKESK. Germline trimming cut 8 bases from V and 3 bases from J; bases unmatched to any gene: 7. This CDR3 contains 14 residues. CDR3 loop: CASLSLAGFYEQYF. The DNA of the CDR3 is TGTGCCAGCCTTTCACTAGCGGGGTTCTACGAGCAGTACTTC.

This clone was found a few times. The rearrangement links TRBV19 to TRBJ1-5, with D perhaps matching TRBD1 (6 bases). This CDR3 contains 13 residues. Per germline, CDR1 LNHDA and CDR2 SQIVND (reference sequence). Trimming shortened V by 4 bases and J by 5 bases, and 9 bases separated the two germline ends. CDR3 residues: CASSNQGYQPQHF. The DNA of the CDR3 is TGTGCCAGTAGTAACCAGGGGTATCAGCCCCAGCATTTT.

This chain joins TRBV28 and TRBJ1-2; a possible D gene is TRBD1 (5 bases). CDR1 and CDR2 (germline): MDHEN, SYDVKM. The germline V and J ends were trimmed by 7 bases and 3 bases, with 15 bases remaining between them. This CDR3 region has 14 residues. In DNA form, the CDR3 reads TGTGCCAGCACTCCCCCGGGACTCTACTATGGCTACACCTTC. It codes for CASTPPGLYYGYTF.

This clone was detected only once. CDR3 sequence reads: CAISESATVYGYTF. The CDR3 nucleotides read TGTGCCATCAGTGAGTCCGCGACAGTCTATGGCTACACCTTC. The chain recombines TRBV10-3 with TRBJ1-2, with D possibly TRBD1 on 5 matching bases. Germline V CDR1 and CDR2: ENHRY, SYGVKD. This CDR3 has 14 amino acids. Trimming cost V 0 bases and J 4 bases, with 9 bases left between them.

The chain recombines TRBV11-3 with TRBJ2-3, with D possibly TRBD1 on 6 matching bases. V was shortened by 3 bases and J by 3 bases, with 16 bases between the two germline ends. Germline assignment: CDR1 SGHNT and CDR2 YENEEA. The CDR3 is made up of 16 amino acids. In DNA form, the CDR3 reads TGTGCCAGCAGCTTGGGACCAGGGGAGTGGACAGATACGCAGTATTTT. Protein product: CASSLGPGEWTDTQYF.

This clone was recorded only once. In DNA form, the CDR3 reads TGTGCCAGCAGCTTAGCCGGGACAGGGACCTATGGCTACACCTTC. Translating it yields CASSLAGTGTYGYTF. V gene TRBV7-2 combines with J gene TRBJ1-2, with 9 bases matching TRBD1. Germline-derived CDR1 and CDR2 are SGHTA and FQGNSA. The V and J ends lost 0 bases and 4 bases, in that order; junction bases with no gene match: 3. The CDR3 spans 15 residues.

The chain is built from TRBV30 and TRBJ2-5; no definite D call. The CDR3 consists of 14 residues. Trimming cost V 3 bases and J 1 base, with 12 bases left between them. CDR1 is GTSNPN, CDR2 SVGIG, per germline (reference sequence). This CDR3 reads CAWRRHLTQETQYF. CDR3 nucleotide sequence: TGTGCCTGGAGGCGGCATTTGACCCAAGAGACCCAGTACTTC.

The rearrangement joins TRBV20-1 to TRBJ2-1; D is perhaps TRBD1 (6 bases). V gave up 3 bases and J gave up 8 bases, with 20 bases separating them. The CDR3 consists of 15 residues. The germline V gene encodes CDR1 DFQATT and CDR2 SNEGSKA (reference sequence). The CDR3 is CSASSRQGISDEQFF. The CDR3 bases are TGCAGTGCTAGTTCTCGGCAGGGGATATCCGATGAGCAGTTCTTC.

V and J are TRBV28 and TRBJ2-7, with D possibly TRBD1 on 5 matching bases. CDR1 MDHEN and CDR2 SYDVKM come from the germline V gene. Trimming stripped 7 bases from V and 1 base from J, with 17 bases between. The CDR3 sequence is 15 residues long. The CDR3 coding sequence is TGTGCCAGCATGGCAGGGCGAATAGGGTCCTACGAGCAGTACTTC. Protein product: CASMAGRIGSYEQYF.

V gene TRBV9 combines with J gene TRBJ2-3; weak D call: TRBD2 (6 bases). The CDR3 has 14 residues. V lost 3 bases and J 4 bases, leaving 12 bases between the germline ends. CDR1 and CDR2 (germline): SGDLS, YYNGEE. CDR3 loop: CASSGGVSADTQYF. Written as DNA, the CDR3 is TGTGCCAGCAGCGGGGGGGTTAGCGCAGATACGCAGTATTTT.

The chain recombines TRBV9 with TRBJ2-2; D is possibly TRBD1 (7 bases). CDR3 length: 14 amino acids. V lost 4 bases and J lost 5, with 12 bases in between. CDR1 and CDR2 from the germline V gene are SGDLS and YYNGEE. Here the CDR3 reads CASSQTGRTGELFF. CDR3 in DNA: TGTGCCAGCAGCCAGACAGGGAGGACCGGGGAGCTGTTTTTT.

In the case of this clone: Different DNA sequences within this sample yield the same CDR3. V gene TRBV27 combines with J gene TRBJ2-5; TRBD1 matches 8 bases. Trimming cost V 2 bases and J 5 bases; bases outside gene matches: 7. CDR3 length: 15 residues. Germline V gives CDR1 MNHEY, CDR2 SMNVEV (reference sequence). For the CDR3, the DNA is TGTGCCAGCAGTTTAGGGCAGGGGGCGCGGGAGACCCAGTACTTC. It is translated as CASSLGQGARETQYF.

V is TRBV7-2 and J is TRBJ1-3; possibly TRBD1 for D (5 bases). V was trimmed by 2 bases and J by 1 base, leaving 12 bases between them. This CDR3 has 16 residues. In germline, CDR1 is SGHTA, CDR2 FQGNSA. As DNA, the CDR3 is TGTGCCAGCAGCTTAATGACGGCAGGGTCTGGAAACACCATATATTTT. Translated, it gives CASSLMTAGSGNTIYF.

The chain links TRBV3-1 (or the pseudogene TRBV3-2) to TRBJ2-3; 9 nucleotides match TRBD2. The germline CDR1 and CDR2 sequences are LGHDT and YNNKEL (reference sequence). This CDR3 region has 20 residues. V gave up 4 bases and J gave up 2 bases; unmatched junction bases: 19. CDR3 region: CASSLYGGGGAAGTTDTQYF. CDR3 nucleotide sequence: TGTGCCAGCAGCCTCTACGGGGGCGGGGGGGCAGCTGGGACCACAGATACGCAGTATTTT.

The table lists this clone with a few counts. The chain joins TRBV29-1 to TRBJ2-7, with 7 bases matching TRBD1. The J segment lost 6 bases and the V segment lost 4 bases, leaving 3 bases of the junction unmatched. Germline V gene lookup returns CDR1 SQVTM and CDR2 ANQGSEA. This CDR3 spans 11 amino acids. The CDR3 loop is CSVVDRAEQYF. The CDR3 nucleotides are TGCAGCGTTGTTGACAGGGCCGAGCAGTACTTC.